This T cell receptor (beta chain) was sequenced in a study of control samples from healthy donors and cancer patients. Produced via immunoSEQ multiplex PCR; TCRdb's table is partial and in-frame only. The sample contains almost 95,000 clones, approximately 90% of which appear only once. CDR1 is MDHEN, CDR2 SYDVKM, per germline. The CDR3 totals 11 residues. V and J are TRBV28 and TRBJ2-4; 9 bases match TRBD1. The TCR was taken from a young woman in good health. What was sequenced was blood. CDR3: CAAGDREVQYF. For the CDR3, the DNA is TGTGCAGCTGGGGACAGGGAGGTTCAGTACTTC.